These T cell receptor beta chains were read from a single sample in a study of blood T cell repertoires in COVID-19. Here immunoSEQ multiplex PCR was the method, and the copy in TCRdb shows in-frame clones only, minus some. The data contain about 210,000 clones, approximately 86% of them seen just once; the ten biggest clones take up approximately 10%. The source material was PBMCs or T cells enriched from blood (not recorded which). The receptors originated from a man in his late teens or twenties with acute COVID-19. The CDR3 runs from the conserved cysteine through the conserved F or W. Fields, in order: J gene, D gene, V gene, clone size, CDR3 protein, CDR3 DNA. A D gene is named only where the DNA matches it firmly. Rows may omit the clone size; those that give it use once, few, many or a size class.

J gene: TRBJ2-7
D gene: TRBD1
V gene: TRBV28
clone size: once
CDR3 protein: CASSLNRGLGDRYEQYF
CDR3 DNA: TGTGCCAGCAGTTTAAATAGGGGGCTCGGGGATCGGTACGAGCAGTACTTC

J gene: TRBJ2-7
D gene: NA
V gene: TRBV5-6
clone size: NA
CDR3 protein: CASSLAAGFEQYF
CDR3 DNA: TGTGCCAGCAGCTTGGCGGCAGGCTTCGAGCAGTACTTC

J gene: TRBJ2-1
D gene: TRBD2
V gene: TRBV4-1
clone size: NA
CDR3 protein: CASSQATSAMDEQFF
CDR3 DNA: TGCGCCAGCAGCCAAGCGACTAGCGCGATGGATGAGCAGTTCTTC

J gene: TRBJ2-1
D gene: NA
V gene: TRBV28
clone size: NA
CDR3 protein: CASSLPSKNEQFF
CDR3 DNA: TGTGCCAGCAGTTTACCTAGCAAGAATGAGCAGTTCTTC

J gene: TRBJ1-4
D gene: TRBD1
V gene: TRBV7-9
clone size: NA
CDR3 protein: CASSSTGGEKLFF
CDR3 DNA: TGTGCCAGCAGCTCCACAGGGGGTGAAAAACTGTTTTTT

J gene: TRBJ1-6
D gene: NA
V gene: TRBV3-1/TRBV3-2
clone size: NA
CDR3 protein: CASSRNTGSSSPLHF
CDR3 DNA: TGTGCCAGCAGTCGCAACACAGGGTCTAGTTCACCCCTCCACTTT

J gene: TRBJ2-7
D gene: TRBD1
V gene: TRBV7-9
clone size: NA
CDR3 protein: CASSSQTGVRAYEQYF
CDR3 DNA: TGTGCCAGCAGCTCCCAAACAGGGGTTAGGGCCTACGAGCAGTACTTC

J gene: TRBJ1-5
D gene: NA
V gene: TRBV7-8
clone size: NA
CDR3 protein: CASSPLGWGNQPQHF
CDR3 DNA: TGTGCCAGCAGCCCTCTCGGGTGGGGCAATCAGCCCCAGCATTTT

J gene: TRBJ1-2
D gene: NA
V gene: TRBV11-2
clone size: NA
CDR3 protein: CASSLEAVGYTF
CDR3 DNA: TGTGCCAGCAGCTTAGAAGCGGTCGGCTACACCTTC

J gene: TRBJ1-5
D gene: NA
V gene: TRBV6-6
clone size: NA
CDR3 protein: CASSLNQPQHF
CDR3 DNA: TGTGCCAGCAGTTTAAATCAGCCCCAGCATTTT

J gene: TRBJ2-3
D gene: TRBD2
V gene: TRBV6-2/TRBV6-3
clone size: NA
CDR3 protein: CASSPPGGDTQYF
CDR3 DNA: TGTGCCAGCAGTCCCCCCGGGGGGGATACGCAGTATTTT

J gene: TRBJ1-1
D gene: NA
V gene: TRBV28
clone size: NA
CDR3 protein: CASSSETYRVTNTEAFF
CDR3 DNA: TGTGCCAGTAGTTCCGAGACCTACAGGGTGACGAACACTGAAGCTTTCTTT

J gene: TRBJ2-3
D gene: NA
V gene: TRBV27
clone size: few
CDR3 protein: CASSSTDTQYF
CDR3 DNA: TGTGCCAGCAGTTCTACGGATACGCAGTATTTT

J gene: TRBJ1-1
D gene: TRBD1
V gene: TRBV18
clone size: NA
CDR3 protein: CASSMDRGVTEAFF
CDR3 DNA: TGTGCCAGCTCTATGGACAGGGGGGTCACTGAAGCTTTCTTT

J gene: TRBJ2-1
D gene: TRBD2
V gene: TRBV28
clone size: NA
CDR3 protein: CATKGTSGKGNSYNEQFF
CDR3 DNA: TGTGCTACAAAGGGAACTAGCGGGAAAGGTAACTCCTACAATGAGCAGTTCTTC

J gene: TRBJ2-1
D gene: TRBD2
V gene: TRBV28
clone size: NA
CDR3 protein: CASGLPGLVNEQFF
CDR3 DNA: TGTGCCAGCGGCCTACCGGGACTAGTCAATGAGCAGTTCTTC

J gene: TRBJ2-2
D gene: TRBD2
V gene: TRBV30
clone size: NA
CDR3 protein: CAWNPGLAGVVTGELFF
CDR3 DNA: TGTGCCTGGAACCCGGGACTAGCGGGAGTGGTTACCGGGGAGCTGTTTTTT

J gene: TRBJ1-1
D gene: NA
V gene: TRBV28
clone size: NA
CDR3 protein: CASNGWGEGTEAFF
CDR3 DNA: TGTGCCAGCAACGGGTGGGGGGAAGGCACTGAAGCTTTCTTT

J gene: TRBJ1-4
D gene: NA
V gene: TRBV9
clone size: NA
CDR3 protein: CASTTEETNEKLFF
CDR3 DNA: TGTGCCAGCACGACGGAGGAAACTAATGAAAAACTGTTTTTT

J gene: TRBJ1-6
D gene: NA
V gene: TRBV28
clone size: NA
CDR3 protein: CASSREGVSPLHF
CDR3 DNA: TGTGCCAGCAGCCGAGAGGGGGTGTCACCCCTCCACTTT

J gene: TRBJ2-1
D gene: NA
V gene: TRBV4-1
clone size: NA
CDR3 protein: CASSGPSVSYNEQFF
CDR3 DNA: TGCGCCAGCAGCGGGCCAAGTGTCTCCTACAATGAGCAGTTCTTC

J gene: TRBJ2-3
D gene: NA
V gene: TRBV7-9
clone size: NA
CDR3 protein: CASSLKGGSGTDTQYF
CDR3 DNA: TGTGCCAGCAGCTTAAAGGGCGGGTCGGGGACAGATACGCAGTATTTT

J gene: TRBJ2-7
D gene: NA
V gene: TRBV7-9
clone size: NA
CDR3 protein: CASSFPGSHEQYF
CDR3 DNA: TGTGCCAGCAGCTTCCCCGGGTCCCACGAGCAGTACTTC

J gene: TRBJ2-7
D gene: TRBD1
V gene: TRBV12-3/TRBV12-4
clone size: NA
CDR3 protein: CASSGQGVYEQYF
CDR3 DNA: TGTGCCAGCAGCGGACAGGGGGTTTACGAGCAGTACTTC

J gene: TRBJ2-5
D gene: NA
V gene: TRBV12-3/TRBV12-4
clone size: NA
CDR3 protein: CASSLRNQETQYF
CDR3 DNA: TGTGCCAGCAGTTTGCGAAACCAAGAGACCCAGTACTTC

J gene: TRBJ2-3
D gene: TRBD1
V gene: TRBV2
clone size: NA
CDR3 protein: CASSGDRGRTDTQYF
CDR3 DNA: TGTGCCAGCAGCGGGGACAGGGGGCGCACAGATACGCAGTATTTT

J gene: TRBJ1-2
D gene: NA
V gene: TRBV2
clone size: once
CDR3 protein: CASSVGQLYGYTF
CDR3 DNA: TGTGCCAGCAGTGTAGGACAGCTCTATGGCTACACCTTC

J gene: TRBJ2-1
D gene: NA
V gene: TRBV24-1
clone size: NA
CDR3 protein: CATSDSIQGGTNNEQFF
CDR3 DNA: TGTGCCACCAGTGATTCGATACAGGGTGGGACGAACAATGAGCAGTTCTTC

J gene: TRBJ1-3
D gene: NA
V gene: TRBV19
clone size: NA
CDR3 protein: CASTMGSSSGNTIYF
CDR3 DNA: TGTGCCAGTACTATGGGCAGTAGCTCTGGAAACACCATATATTTT